A selection of T cell receptor beta chains follows, all from one sample in a study of shared T cell receptors in the human thymus. This table comes from immunoSEQ multiplex PCR, and its TCRdb copy is limited to in-frame clones, with some not included. The sample lists 630,000 or so clones, more than 75% seen once, with about 0.0094% in the top ten. These data were also filed under a second study, of human thymus T cells.

Specimen: thymocytes. These receptors were obtained from a boy younger than two with a congenital heart defect. Both conserved end residues are part of each CDR3. The D gene is left open where the match is weak. Clone size is not always given. Where it is, it says once, few, many or a class for expanded clones.

cdr3_nt cdr3_aa clone_size j_call v_call d_call
TGTGCCAGCAGTTACGGGCCAGGGGCGAACACTGAAGCTTTCTTT CASSYGPGANTEAFF NA TRBJ1-1 TRBV6-5 NA
TGCGCCAGCAGCCAAGAAGAGGGCGGCGGGCTAGCGGGGGTCTACGAGCAGTACTTC CASSQEEGGGLAGVYEQYF NA TRBJ2-7 TRBV4-3 TRBD2
TGTGCCAGCAGCTTGCGAGGGGCGGGGGGGCAGTACTTC CASSLRGAGGQYF NA TRBJ2-7 TRBV5-6 TRBD2
TGTGCCAGCAGCTTAGGTGTTAGCGGGAGCACAGATACGCAGTATTTT CASSLGVSGSTDTQYF NA TRBJ2-3 TRBV11-2 TRBD2
TGCGCCAGCAGCCCACTGTCTAGCGGGGGGGACAATGAGCAGTTCTTC CASSPLSSGGDNEQFF NA TRBJ2-1 TRBV5-1 TRBD2
TGTGCCAGCAGCTTATGGAGTGGGTCCAACGTCCTGACTTTC CASSLWSGSNVLTF NA TRBJ2-6 TRBV7-2 NA
TGTGCCAGTAGTATACAGGGCCCTACCCCAAAAGAGACCCAGTACTTC CASSIQGPTPKETQYF NA TRBJ2-5 TRBV19 NA
TGTGCCAGCAGCTTTCAGGGGAACCTAGCCAAAAACATTCAGTACTTC CASSFQGNLAKNIQYF NA TRBJ2-4 TRBV5-5 NA
TGTGCCAGTAGTATCGGTTCGGGACAAGAGACCCAGTACTTC CASSIGSGQETQYF once TRBJ2-5 TRBV19 NA
TGCGCCAGCACCACCTCTAGCGGGGAATCCTACGAGCAGTACTTC CASTTSSGESYEQYF few TRBJ2-7 TRBV10-2 TRBD2
TGTGCCAGCTCACCACCGGGACAAGGGTCCTACGAGCAGTACTTC CASSPPGQGSYEQYF NA TRBJ2-7 TRBV18 NA
TGTGCCAGCAGTGATGGGAAGGGGGGGTGTAATGGCTACACCTTC CASSDGKGGCNGYTF once TRBJ1-2 TRBV6-1 NA
TGTGCCAGCATTAGGAGGGGATTGGACTATGGCTACACCTTC CASIRRGLDYGYTF NA TRBJ1-2 TRBV28 NA
TGTGCCAGCAGCTTTTCTTCGAACACCGGGGAGCTGTTTTTT CASSFSSNTGELFF NA TRBJ2-2 TRBV7-2 NA
TGTGCCAGCAGTGAAGCTCCCGGGAGTCAGCCCCAGCATTTT CASSEAPGSQPQHF NA TRBJ1-5 TRBV2 NA
TGTGCCAGCCGTAGCGTGGAAGAGACCCAGTACTTC CASRSVEETQYF NA TRBJ2-5 TRBV5-5 NA
TGTGCCAGCAGTGAAAGAGGCGACGAGAGGCAGTACTTC CASSERGDERQYF NA TRBJ2-7 TRBV2 NA
TGTGCCAGCAGATTATGGGGGGGACGGGAGACTGAAGCTTTCTTT CASRLWGGRETEAFF few TRBJ1-1 TRBV5-6 NA
TGCAGATTGGGGAAGCGGGAGACCCAGTACTTC CRLGKRETQYF NA TRBJ2-5 TRBV20-1 NA
TGTGCCAGCAGTCCCCAGACAGTTTACTACGAGCAGTACTTC CASSPQTVYYEQYF NA TRBJ2-7 TRBV6-5 NA
TGTGCCAGCAGTTCCAGGGGGCGGTCTGGGGCCAACGTCCTGACTTTC CASSSRGRSGANVLTF NA TRBJ2-6 TRBV27 TRBD1
TGCGCCAGCAGCTTGGGACAGGGGATAGAGACCCAGTACTTC CASSLGQGIETQYF NA TRBJ2-5 TRBV5-1 TRBD1
TGTGCCAGTAGTCCAAGACTCTACAGGGTTAGCACAGATACGCAGTATTTT CASSPRLYRVSTDTQYF NA TRBJ2-3 TRBV19 NA
TGTGCCAGCAGACTAGGACCCCCCGGCACAGATACGCAGTATTTT CASRLGPPGTDTQYF NA TRBJ2-3 TRBV28 NA
TGTGCCAGCAGTTACGCCTTAGAGGGGGTTGGTCAGCCCCAGCATTTT CASSYALEGVGQPQHF few TRBJ1-5 TRBV6-6 NA
TGTGCCAGCAGTATGGGTGACAAAGCTTTCTTT CASSMGDKAFF NA TRBJ1-1 TRBV6-5 NA
TGTGCCAGCAGCGCGGGGGCCAGGCACTACGAGCAGTACTTC CASSAGARHYEQYF few TRBJ2-7 TRBV5-8 NA
TGTGCCAGCAGCTTGCGACTAGTTTCATACGAGCAGTACTTC CASSLRLVSYEQYF NA TRBJ2-7 TRBV5-6 NA
TGTGCCAGCAGCACGACAGGGGAGCAGACCCAGTACTTC CASSTTGEQTQYF NA TRBJ2-5 TRBV7-9 TRBD1
TGTGCCAGCAGTTTAACCCCGTCAGTCTACGAGCAGTACTTC CASSLTPSVYEQYF NA TRBJ2-7 TRBV28 NA
TGTGCCAGCAGATTTTCTGTACAGGGGGACTATGGCTACACCTTC CASRFSVQGDYGYTF once TRBJ1-2 TRBV6-4 TRBD1
TGTGCCAGCAGCTTCCGACTAGCGGGAGCTCAGGAGACCCAGTACTTC CASSFRLAGAQETQYF few TRBJ2-5 TRBV5-4 TRBD2
TGCGCCAGCAGCCAACGCGCCGGGTCGCAAGCACCCTATGAGCAGTTCTTC CASSQRAGSQAPYEQFF NA TRBJ2-1 TRBV4-3 NA
TGTGCCAGCAGTTACTCTAGCGGGGGAGTATACAATGAGCAGTTCTTC CASSYSSGGVYNEQFF NA TRBJ2-1 TRBV6-5 TRBD2
TGTGCCAGCTCACCAACGACGGGTTCAGGACTATTGAATGAGCAGTTCTTC CASSPTTGSGLLNEQFF NA TRBJ2-1 TRBV18 NA
TGCGCCAGCAGTCAATCGGGGGGGTCATTTGAGGACAGGGGGTATGGCTACACCTTC CASSQSGGSFEDRGYGYTF NA TRBJ1-2 TRBV23-1 TRBD1
TGTGCCAGCAGACATACTCCCGGGTCCACGGTATACGAGCAGTACTTC CASRHTPGSTVYEQYF NA TRBJ2-7 TRBV6-6 NA
TGCGCCAGCAGCTTGGATGGCAGGGGATCAGATACGCAGTATTTT CASSLDGRGSDTQYF NA TRBJ2-3 TRBV5-1 NA
TGTGCCAGCAGTGAATTTGCGCGACAGGGCTCCTACGAGCAGTACTTC CASSEFARQGSYEQYF NA TRBJ2-7 TRBV6-1 TRBD1
TGCGCCAGCAGCTCTTCGACTTACCTCTCCTACGAGCAGTACTTC CASSSSTYLSYEQYF NA TRBJ2-7 TRBV5-1 NA
TGTGCCACCAGCCCGGTTTCCGGGACAGGGGAAGGCTACACCTTC CATSPVSGTGEGYTF NA TRBJ1-2 TRBV15 TRBD1
TGTGCCAGCAGCGCGCGGACAGGGGGTAACCAGCCCCAGCATTTT CASSARTGGNQPQHF NA TRBJ1-5 TRBV5-6 TRBD1
TGTGCCAGCAGCTCCCTAGCGGGGGCGGGAGATACGCAGTATTTT CASSSLAGAGDTQYF NA TRBJ2-3 TRBV5-6 TRBD2
TGTGCCTGGAGGGACAGGGGGCTGGATGAGCAGTTCTTC CAWRDRGLDEQFF NA TRBJ2-1 TRBV30 TRBD1
TGTGCCAGCAGCCAAGATGGGACAGGGAAGAAAGAGACCCAGTACTTC CASSQDGTGKKETQYF NA TRBJ2-5 TRBV14 TRBD1